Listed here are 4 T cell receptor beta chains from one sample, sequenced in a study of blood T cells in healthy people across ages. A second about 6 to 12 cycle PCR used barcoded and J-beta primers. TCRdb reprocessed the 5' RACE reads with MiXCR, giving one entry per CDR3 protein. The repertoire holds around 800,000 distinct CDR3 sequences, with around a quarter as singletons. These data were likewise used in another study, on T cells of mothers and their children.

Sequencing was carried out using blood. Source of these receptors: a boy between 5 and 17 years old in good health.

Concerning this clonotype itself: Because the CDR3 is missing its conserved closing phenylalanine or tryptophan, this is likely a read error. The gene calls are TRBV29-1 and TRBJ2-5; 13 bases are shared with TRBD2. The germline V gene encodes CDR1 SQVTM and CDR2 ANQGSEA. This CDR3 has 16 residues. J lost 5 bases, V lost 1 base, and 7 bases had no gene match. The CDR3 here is CSVEGGLAGAGETQYL. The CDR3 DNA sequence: TGCAGCGTTGAAGGAGGACTAGCGGGGGCCGGGGAGACCCAGTACCTC.

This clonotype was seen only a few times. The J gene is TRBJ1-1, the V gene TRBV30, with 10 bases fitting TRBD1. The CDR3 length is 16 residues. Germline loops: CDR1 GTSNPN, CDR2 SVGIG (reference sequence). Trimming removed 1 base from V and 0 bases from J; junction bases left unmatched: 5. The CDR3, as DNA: TGTGCCTGGAGTGGGGACAGGGGTCACATGAACACTGAAGCTTTCTTT. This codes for CAWSGDRGHMNTEAFF.

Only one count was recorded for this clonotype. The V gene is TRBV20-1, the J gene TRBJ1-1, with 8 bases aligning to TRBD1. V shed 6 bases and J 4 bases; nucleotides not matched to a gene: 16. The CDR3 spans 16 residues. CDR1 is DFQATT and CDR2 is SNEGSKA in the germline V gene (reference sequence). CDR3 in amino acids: CSAKDRQGLRTTEAFF. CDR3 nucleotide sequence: TGCAGTGCAAAGGACAGACAGGGGCTCCGCACCACTGAAGCTTTCTTT.

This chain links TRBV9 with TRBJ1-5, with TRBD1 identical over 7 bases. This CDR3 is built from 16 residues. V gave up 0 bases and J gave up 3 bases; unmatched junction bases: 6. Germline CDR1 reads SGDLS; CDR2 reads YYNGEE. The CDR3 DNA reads TGTGCCAGCAGCGTAGAGACTGACAGGGACAATCAGCCCCAGCATTTT. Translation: CASSVETDRDNQPQHF.